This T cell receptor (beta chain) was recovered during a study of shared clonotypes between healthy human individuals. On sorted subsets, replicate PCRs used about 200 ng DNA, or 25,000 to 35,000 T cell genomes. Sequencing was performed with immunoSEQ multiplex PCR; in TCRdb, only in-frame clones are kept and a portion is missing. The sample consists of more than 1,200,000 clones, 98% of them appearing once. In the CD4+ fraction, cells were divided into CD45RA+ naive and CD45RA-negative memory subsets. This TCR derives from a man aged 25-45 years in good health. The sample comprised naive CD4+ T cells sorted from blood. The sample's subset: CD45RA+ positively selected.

The CDR3 bases are TGTGCCAGCAGTTACCTTACAGGGGAGGGTGACACTGAAGCTTTCTTT. It specifies CASSYLTGEGDTEAFF. The V call is TRBV6-6, the J call TRBJ1-1, with 7 bases that match TRBD1. Germline trimming cut 2 bases from V and 3 bases from J; bases unmatched to any gene: 9. Germline CDR1 reads MNHNY; CDR2 reads SVGAGI (reference sequence). The CDR3 is 16 amino acids.